These 2 T cell receptor beta chains share one sample of origin, sequenced in a study of shared clonotypes between healthy human individuals. The data were produced by immunoSEQ multiplex PCR, yet TCRdb's version contains in-frame clones alone and is incomplete. The table shows 2,500,000 or so clones, with approximately 92% occurring only once. Sequencing input: naive CD4+ T cells sorted from blood. Subset described: CD45RA+ positively selected. The receptors stem from a man in his late teens or twenties in good health.

V gene TRBV5-1 combines with J gene TRBJ2-1, with 7 bases matching TRBD1. The germline CDR1 and CDR2 sequences are SGHRS and YFSETQ. V was clipped by 4 bases and J by 1 base; unmatched bases: 5. The CDR3 has 15 residues. CDR3 DNA: TGCGCCAGCAGCCGTGAGGGACAGTCCTACAATGAGCAGTTCTTC. It codes for CASSREGQSYNEQFF.

With respect to this clone: Other DNA sequences of this sample code for an identical CDR3. The CDR3 reads CASSPRGTGDYGYTF. CDR3 nucleotide sequence: TGTGCCAGCTCACCCAGAGGTACAGGGGACTATGGCTACACCTTC. The V gene is TRBV18, the J gene TRBJ1-2; 7 positions match TRBD1. Germline V lookup: CDR1 KGHSH, CDR2 LQKENI. This CDR3 has 15 residues. With 3 bases clipped from V and 3 bases from J, the junction kept 7 bases outside the gene matches.